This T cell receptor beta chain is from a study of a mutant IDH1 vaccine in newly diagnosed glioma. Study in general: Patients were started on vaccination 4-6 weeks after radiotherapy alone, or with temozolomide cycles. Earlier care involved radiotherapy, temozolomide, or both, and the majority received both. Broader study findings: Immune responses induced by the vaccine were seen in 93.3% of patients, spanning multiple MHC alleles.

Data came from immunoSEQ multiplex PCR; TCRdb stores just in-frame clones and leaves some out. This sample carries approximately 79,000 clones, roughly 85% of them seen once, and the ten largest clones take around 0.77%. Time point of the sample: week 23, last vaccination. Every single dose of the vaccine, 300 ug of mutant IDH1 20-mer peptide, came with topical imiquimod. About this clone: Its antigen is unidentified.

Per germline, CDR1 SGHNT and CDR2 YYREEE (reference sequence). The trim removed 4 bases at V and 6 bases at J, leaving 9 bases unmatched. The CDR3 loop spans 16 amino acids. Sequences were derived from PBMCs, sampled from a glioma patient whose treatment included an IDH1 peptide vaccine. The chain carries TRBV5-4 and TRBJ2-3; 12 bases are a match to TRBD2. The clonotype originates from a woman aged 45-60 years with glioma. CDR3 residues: CASSPGTSGFRDTQYF. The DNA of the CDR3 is TGTGCCAGCAGCCCTGGGACTAGCGGGTTTAGGGATACGCAGTATTTT. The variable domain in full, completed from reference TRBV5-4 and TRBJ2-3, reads ETGVTQSPTHLIKTRGQQVTLRCSSQSGHNTVSWYQQALGQGPQFIFQYYREEENGRGNFPPRFSGLQFPNYSSELNVNALELDDSALYLCASSPGTSGFRDTQYFGPGTRLTVL.